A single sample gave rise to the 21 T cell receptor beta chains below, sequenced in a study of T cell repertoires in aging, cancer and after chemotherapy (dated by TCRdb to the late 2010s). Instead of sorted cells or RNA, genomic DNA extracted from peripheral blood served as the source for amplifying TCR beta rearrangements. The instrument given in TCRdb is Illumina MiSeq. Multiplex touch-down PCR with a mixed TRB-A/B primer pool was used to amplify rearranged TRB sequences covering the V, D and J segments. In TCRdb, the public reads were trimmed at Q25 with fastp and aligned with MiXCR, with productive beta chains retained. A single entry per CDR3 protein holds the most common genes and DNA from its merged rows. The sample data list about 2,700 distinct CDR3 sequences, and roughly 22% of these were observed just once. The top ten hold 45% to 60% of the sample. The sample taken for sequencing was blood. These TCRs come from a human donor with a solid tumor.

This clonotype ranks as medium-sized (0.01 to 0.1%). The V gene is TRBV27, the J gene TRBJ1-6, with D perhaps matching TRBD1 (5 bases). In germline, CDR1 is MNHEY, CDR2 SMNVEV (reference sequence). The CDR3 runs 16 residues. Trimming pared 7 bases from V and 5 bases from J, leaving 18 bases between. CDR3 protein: CASTSGPRPDNSPLHF. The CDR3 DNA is TGTGCCAGCACCTCAGGGCCCCGACCTGATAATTCACCCCTCCACTTT.

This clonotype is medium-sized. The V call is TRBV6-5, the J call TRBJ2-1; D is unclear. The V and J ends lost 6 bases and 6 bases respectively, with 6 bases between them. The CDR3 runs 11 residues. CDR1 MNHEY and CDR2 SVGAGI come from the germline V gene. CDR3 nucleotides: TGTGCCAGCAGCCGCGGCAATGAGCAGTTCTTC. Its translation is CASSRGNEQFF.

CDR3 residues: CASSTPGTSGGEYGYNEQFF. The CDR3 bases are TGTGCCAGCAGCACCCCCGGGACTAGCGGGGGGGAGTACGGGTACAATGAGCAGTTCTTC. V and J are TRBV9 and TRBJ2-3; 16 bases are a match to TRBD2. The J call may be wrong; the DNA end is better matched by TRBJ2-1. This CDR3 region has 20 residues. Looked up from germline, CDR1 is SGDLS and CDR2 is YYNGEE.

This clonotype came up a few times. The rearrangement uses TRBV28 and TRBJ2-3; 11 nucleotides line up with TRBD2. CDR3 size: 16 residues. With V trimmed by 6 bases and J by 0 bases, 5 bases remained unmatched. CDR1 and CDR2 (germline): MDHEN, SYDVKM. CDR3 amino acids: CASSFGTSGSTDTQYF. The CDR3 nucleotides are TGTGCCAGCAGCTTCGGGACTAGCGGTAGCACAGATACGCAGTATTTT.

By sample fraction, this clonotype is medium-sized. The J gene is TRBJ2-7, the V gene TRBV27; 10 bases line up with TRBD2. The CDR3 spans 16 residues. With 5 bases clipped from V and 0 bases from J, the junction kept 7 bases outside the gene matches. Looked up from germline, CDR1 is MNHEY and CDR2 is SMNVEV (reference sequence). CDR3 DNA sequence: TGTGCCAGCAGTCCCGCTGGGACTAGCGTCTCCTACGAGCAGTACTTC. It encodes CASSPAGTSVSYEQYF.

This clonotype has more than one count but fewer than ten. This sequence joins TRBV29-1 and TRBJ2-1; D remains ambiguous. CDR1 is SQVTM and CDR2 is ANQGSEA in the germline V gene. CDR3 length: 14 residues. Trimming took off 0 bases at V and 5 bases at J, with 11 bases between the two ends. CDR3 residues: CSVEDWLENNEQFF. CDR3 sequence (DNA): TGCAGCGTTGAAGATTGGCTTGAGAACAATGAGCAGTTCTTC.

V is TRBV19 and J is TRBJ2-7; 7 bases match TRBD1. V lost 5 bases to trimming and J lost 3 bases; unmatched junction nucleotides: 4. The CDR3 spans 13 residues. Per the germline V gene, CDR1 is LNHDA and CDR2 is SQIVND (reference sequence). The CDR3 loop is CASSSRDSYEQYF. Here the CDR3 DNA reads TGTGCCAGTAGTTCCCGGGACAGCTACGAGCAGTACTTC.

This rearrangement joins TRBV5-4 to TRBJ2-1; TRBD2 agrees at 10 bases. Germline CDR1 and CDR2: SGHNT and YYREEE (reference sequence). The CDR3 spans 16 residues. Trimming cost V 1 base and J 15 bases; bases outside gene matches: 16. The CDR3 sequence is CASSLTLAGRGLQWFF. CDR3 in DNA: TGTGCCAGCAGCTTGACACTAGCGGGACGGGGGTTGCAGTGGTTCTTC.

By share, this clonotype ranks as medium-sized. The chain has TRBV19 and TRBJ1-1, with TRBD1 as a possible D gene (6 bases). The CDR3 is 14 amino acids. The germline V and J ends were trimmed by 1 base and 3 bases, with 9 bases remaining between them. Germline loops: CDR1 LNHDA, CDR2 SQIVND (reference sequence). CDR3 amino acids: CASSIGRGYTEAFF. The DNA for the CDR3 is TGTGCCAGTAGTATAGGAAGGGGGTACACTGAAGCTTTCTTT.

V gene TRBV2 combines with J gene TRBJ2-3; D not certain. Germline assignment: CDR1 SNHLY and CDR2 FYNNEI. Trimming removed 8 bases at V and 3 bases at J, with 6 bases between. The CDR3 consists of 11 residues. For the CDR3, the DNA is TGTGCCAGCGTTGGGACAGATACGCAGTATTTT. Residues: CASVGTDTQYF. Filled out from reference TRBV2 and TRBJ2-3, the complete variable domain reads EPEVTQTPSHQVTQMGQEVILRCVPISNHLYFYWYRQILGQKVEFLVSFYNNEISEKSEIFDDQFSVERPDGSNFTLKIRSTKLEDSAMYFCASVGTDTQYFGPGTRLTVL.

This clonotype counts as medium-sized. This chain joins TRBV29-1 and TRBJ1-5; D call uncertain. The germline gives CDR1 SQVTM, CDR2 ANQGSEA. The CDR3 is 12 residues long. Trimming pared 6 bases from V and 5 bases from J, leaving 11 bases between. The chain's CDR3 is CSVSDGYQPQHF. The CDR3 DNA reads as TGCAGCGTCTCGGACGGTTATCAGCCCCAGCATTTT.

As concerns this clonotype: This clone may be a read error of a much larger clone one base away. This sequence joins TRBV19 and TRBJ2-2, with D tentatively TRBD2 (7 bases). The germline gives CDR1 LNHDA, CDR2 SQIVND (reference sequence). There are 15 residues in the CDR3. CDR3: CASIQRGADTVELFF. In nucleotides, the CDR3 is TGTGCCAGTATCCAACGGGGGGCGGACACCGTGGAGCTGTTTTTT.

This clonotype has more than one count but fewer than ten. The CDR3 protein is CSARDLRGGDSDLPLGVEQFF. CDR3 DNA sequence: TGCAGTGCTAGAGATTTAAGAGGGGGGGATAGCGATCTACCCCTTGGGGTTGAGCAGTTCTTC. The chain uses TRBV20-1 and TRBJ2-1; TRBD2 is a possible D gene (7 bases). Germline V gene data show CDR1 as DFQATT and CDR2 as SNEGSKA (reference sequence). This CDR3 comprises 21 residues. V was clipped by 0 bases and J by 9 bases, with 36 bases between them.

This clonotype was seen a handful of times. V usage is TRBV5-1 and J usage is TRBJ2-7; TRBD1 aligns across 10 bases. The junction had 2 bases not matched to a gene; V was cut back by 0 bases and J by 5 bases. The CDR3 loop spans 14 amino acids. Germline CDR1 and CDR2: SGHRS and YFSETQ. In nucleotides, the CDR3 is TGCGCCAGCAGCTTGGGACAGGGGGCGGACGAGCAGTACTTC. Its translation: CASSLGQGADEQYF.

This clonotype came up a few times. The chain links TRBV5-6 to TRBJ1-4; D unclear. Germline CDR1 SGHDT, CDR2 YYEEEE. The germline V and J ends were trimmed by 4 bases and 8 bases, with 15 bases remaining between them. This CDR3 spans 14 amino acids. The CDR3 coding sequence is TGTGCCAGCAGCCCCCGCGGACTTGGGGAAAAACTGTTTTTT. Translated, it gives CASSPRGLGEKLFF.

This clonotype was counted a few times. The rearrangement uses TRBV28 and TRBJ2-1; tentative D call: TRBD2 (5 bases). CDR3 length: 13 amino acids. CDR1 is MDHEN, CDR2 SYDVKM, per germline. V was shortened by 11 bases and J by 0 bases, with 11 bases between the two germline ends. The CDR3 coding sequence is TGTGCCGCGAGCGGCAACTCCTACAATGAGCAGTTCTTC. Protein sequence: CAASGNSYNEQFF.

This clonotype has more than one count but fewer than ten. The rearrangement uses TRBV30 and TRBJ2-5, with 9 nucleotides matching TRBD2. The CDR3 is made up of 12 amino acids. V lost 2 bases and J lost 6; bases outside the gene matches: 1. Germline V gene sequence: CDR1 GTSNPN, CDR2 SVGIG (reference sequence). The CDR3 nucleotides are TGTGCCTGGAGTAGCGGGGGGCAGACCCAGTACTTC. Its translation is CAWSSGGQTQYF.

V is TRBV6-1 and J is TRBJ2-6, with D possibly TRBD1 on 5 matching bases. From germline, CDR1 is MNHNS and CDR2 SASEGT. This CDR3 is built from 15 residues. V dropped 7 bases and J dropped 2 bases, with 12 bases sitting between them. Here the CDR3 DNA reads TGTGCCAGCAAAATAAGGGGCCCTGGGGCCAACGTCCTGACTTTC. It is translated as CASKIRGPGANVLTF.

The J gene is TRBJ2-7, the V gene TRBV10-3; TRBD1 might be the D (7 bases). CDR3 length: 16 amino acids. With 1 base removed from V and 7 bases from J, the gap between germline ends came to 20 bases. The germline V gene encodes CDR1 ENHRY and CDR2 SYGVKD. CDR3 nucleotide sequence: TGTGCCATCAGTGAGTTGGACAGGACTCCTGCGGGGGAGCAGTACTTC. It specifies CAISELDRTPAGEQYF.

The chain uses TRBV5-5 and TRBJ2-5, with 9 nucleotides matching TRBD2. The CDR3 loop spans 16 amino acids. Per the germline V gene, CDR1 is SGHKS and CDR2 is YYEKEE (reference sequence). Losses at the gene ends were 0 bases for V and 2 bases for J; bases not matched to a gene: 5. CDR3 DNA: TGTGCCAGCAGCTTGGGTAGCGGGGGCCATCAAGAGACCCAGTACTTC. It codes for CASSLGSGGHQETQYF.

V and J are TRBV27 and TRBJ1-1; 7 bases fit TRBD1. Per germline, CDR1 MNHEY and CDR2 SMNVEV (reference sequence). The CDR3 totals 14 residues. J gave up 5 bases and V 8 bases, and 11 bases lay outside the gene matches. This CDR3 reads CASGQGVRGTEAFF. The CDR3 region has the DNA TGTGCCAGCGGGCAGGGGGTTAGGGGAACTGAAGCTTTCTTT.